The sequence of this T cell receptor beta chain was determined in a study of cytomegalovirus exposure and HLA in healthy donors. V was pared by 2 bases and J by 1 base, with 8 bases of the junction left unmatched. Germline CDR1 reads SEHNR; CDR2 reads FQNEAQ (reference sequence). CDR3 length equals 18 residues. Notes on the study in general: The authors later found TCR association rates varying by HLA locus, with DRB1 most and HLA-C fewest. TCR beta V- and J-gene trimming was later associated with a missense DCLRE1C variant.

Turning to this clone: The antigen remains undetermined.

PCR amplification relied on 60 Vbeta primers (plus 13 Jbeta primers). Sequencing was performed with immunoSEQ multiplex PCR; in TCRdb, only in-frame clones are kept and a portion is missing. The repertoire has about 140,000 clones, roughly a tenth of them found once; the top ten carry approximately 1.8%. The sequenced sample was PBMCs. The chain joins TRBV7-9 to TRBJ2-2, with 9 bases identical to TRBD1. The source is a male donor in good health and CMV-seronegative. The CDR3 spells CASSLRPAGQGNTGELFF. The CDR3 DNA sequence: TGTGCCAGCAGCTTAAGGCCCGCGGGACAGGGGAACACCGGGGAGCTGTTTTTT.